Below, 13 T cell receptor beta chains from the same sample are listed, as sequenced in a study of blood T cell repertoires in COVID-19. The protocol was immunoSEQ multiplex PCR, while the TCRdb copy is restricted to in-frame clones and leaves out a portion. This table holds 90,000 to 150,000 clones, 65% to 90% found once. The specimen was peripheral blood. These receptors were collected from a human donor in a cohort sampled during active COVID-19.

J is TRBJ2-3 and V is TRBV6-2 or TRBV6-3; 7 bases fit TRBD1. Germline CDR1 MNHEY, CDR2 SVGEGT. The junction had 1 base not matched to a gene; V was cut back by 2 bases and J by 2 bases. The CDR3 length is 14 residues. CDR3 DNA sequence: TGTGCCAGCAGTTACGGGACAGACACAGATACGCAGTATTTT. This encodes CASSYGTDTDTQYF.

This clone was seen a single time. This chain joins TRBV29-1 and TRBJ1-5; D possibly corresponds to TRBD1 (5 bases). CDR1 SQVTM and CDR2 ANQGSEA come from the germline V gene. V lost 4 bases, J lost 4 bases, and 14 bases lay in between. This CDR3 region has 14 residues. The CDR3 region has the DNA TGCAGCGTTGGGACCGGACACCTTAATCAGCCCCAGCATTTT. Residues: CSVGTGHLNQPQHF.

The J gene is TRBJ2-1, the V gene TRBV7-2; D gene ambiguous. CDR3 length equals 14 residues. Per the germline V gene, CDR1 is SGHTA and CDR2 is FQGNSA. V was cut by 5 bases and J by 4 bases, with 12 bases left in between. DNA of the CDR3: TGTGCCAGCAGCCCCCATTCCGGGTACAATGAGCAGTTCTTC. Its protein is CASSPHSGYNEQFF.

This chain joins TRBV7-6 and TRBJ2-1; TRBD1 matches at 9 bases. After removal of 4 bases from V and 4 bases from J, the junction contained 5 bases not matched to a gene. Germline V gene data show CDR1 as SGHVS and CDR2 as FNYEAQ. This CDR3 is 15 amino acids long. The CDR3 loop is CASSSGQGTYNEQFF. CDR3 nucleotides: TGTGCCAGCAGCTCCGGACAGGGGACTTACAATGAGCAGTTCTTC.

The chain couples TRBV11-3 to TRBJ2-3; no clear D. Germline assignment: CDR1 SGHNT and CDR2 YENEEA. This CDR3 is built from 16 residues. V lost 1 base and J 0 bases, leaving 11 bases between the germline ends. The CDR3 here is CASSLGWSASTDTQYF. The CDR3 DNA reads as TGTGCCAGCAGCTTAGGTTGGAGCGCTAGCACAGATACGCAGTATTTT.

The chain is built from TRBV9 and TRBJ2-3; tentative D call: TRBD2 (6 bases). Germline CDR1 reads SGDLS; CDR2 reads YYNGEE. This CDR3 is 14 amino acids long. Trimming left V 7 bases short and J 6 bases short, with 18 bases between. The DNA for the CDR3 is TGTGCCAGCGGTCAGGCGGGGATGGGGGATACGCAGTATTTT. Translation: CASGQAGMGDTQYF.

The rearrangement joins TRBV18 to TRBJ1-1; TRBD1 is a possible D gene (6 bases). CDR3 length equals 12 residues. The ends were cut back, 6 bases at V and 8 bases at J, with 13 bases in the middle. Per germline, CDR1 KGHSH and CDR2 LQKENI. The CDR3 region has the DNA TGTGCCAGCTCTCCAGGACAGCGCGAAGCTTTCTTT. This gives the protein CASSPGQREAFF. Based on the CDR3 plus reference TRBV18 and TRBJ1-1, the full variable domain is NAGVMQNPRHLVRRRGQEARLRCSPMKGHSHVYWYRQLPEEGLKFMVYLQKENIIDESGMPKERFSAEFPKEGPSILRIQQVVRGDSAAYFCASSPGQREAFFGQGTRLTVV.

The gene calls are TRBV10-3 and TRBJ2-1; 13 nucleotides line up with TRBD2. CDR3 length: 17 amino acids. V lost 2 bases, J lost 4 bases, and 5 bases stayed unmatched. Germline loops: CDR1 ENHRY, CDR2 SYGVKD. The CDR3 sequence: CAISETTSGGEYNEQFF. CDR3 sequence (DNA): TGTGCCATCAGTGAGACAACTAGCGGGGGGGAATACAATGAGCAGTTCTTC.

The rearrangement links TRBV6-6 to TRBJ2-5; 8 nucleotides agree with TRBD2. This CDR3 contains 15 residues. Losses at the gene ends were 2 bases for V and 2 bases for J; bases not matched to a gene: 4. CDR1 MNHNY and CDR2 SVGAGI come from the germline V gene (reference sequence). DNA for the CDR3: TGTGCCAGCAGTTACCTTAGCGGGGCTCAAGAGACCCAGTACTTC. Protein sequence: CASSYLSGAQETQYF.

The J gene is TRBJ2-5, the V gene TRBV5-4; D might be TRBD2 (6 bases). Germline CDR1 SGHNT, CDR2 YYREEE (reference sequence). V gave up 0 bases and J gave up 2 bases, with 8 bases separating them. This CDR3 has 14 residues. CDR3 in DNA: TGTGCCAGCAGCTTGGTTGGGGGGCAAGAGACCCAGTACTTC. Translation gives CASSLVGGQETQYF.

The V and J genes are TRBV6-5 and TRBJ1-2, with D perhaps matching TRBD1 (5 bases). V lost 2 bases and J 4 bases, leaving 14 bases between the germline ends. Germline V gives CDR1 MNHEY, CDR2 SVGAGI. The CDR3 covers 15 residues. The CDR3 sequence: CASSYGTRGAYGYTF. The CDR3 DNA sequence: TGTGCCAGCAGTTACGGAACGCGCGGGGCCTATGGCTACACCTTC.

This clone was seen more than once but under ten times. The DNA for the CDR3 is TGTGCCATCAGTGAGTTAGGTGGGGGCCCCGTGAACACTGAAGCTTTCTTT. Encoded protein: CAISELGGGPVNTEAFF. The V and J genes are TRBV10-3 and TRBJ1-1, with D possibly matching TRBD1 (6 bases). Germline-derived CDR1 and CDR2 are ENHRY and SYGVKD. The germline V and J ends were trimmed by 1 base and 0 bases, with 15 bases remaining between them. This CDR3 spans 17 amino acids.

The chain couples TRBV7-2 to TRBJ2-5; the D is unclear. Germline CDR1 and CDR2: SGHTA and FQGNSA. The germline V and J ends were trimmed by 6 bases and 5 bases, with 19 bases remaining between them. CDR3 size: 15 residues. The CDR3 nucleotides are TGTGCCAGCAGACCCGGGTCTCCCCTGAAGGAGACCCAGTACTTC. Residues: CASRPGSPLKETQYF.